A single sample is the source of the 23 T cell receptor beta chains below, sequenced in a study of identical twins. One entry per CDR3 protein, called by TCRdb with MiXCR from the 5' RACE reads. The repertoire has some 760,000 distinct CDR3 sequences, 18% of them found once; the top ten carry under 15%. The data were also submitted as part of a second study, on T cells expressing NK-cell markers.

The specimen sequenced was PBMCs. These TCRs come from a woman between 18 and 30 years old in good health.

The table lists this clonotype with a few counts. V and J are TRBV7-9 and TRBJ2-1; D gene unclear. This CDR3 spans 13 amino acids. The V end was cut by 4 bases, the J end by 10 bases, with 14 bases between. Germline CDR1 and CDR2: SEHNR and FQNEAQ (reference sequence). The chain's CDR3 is CASSSQPGGEQFF. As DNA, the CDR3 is TGTGCCAGCAGCTCTCAACCCGGTGGGGAGCAGTTCTTC.

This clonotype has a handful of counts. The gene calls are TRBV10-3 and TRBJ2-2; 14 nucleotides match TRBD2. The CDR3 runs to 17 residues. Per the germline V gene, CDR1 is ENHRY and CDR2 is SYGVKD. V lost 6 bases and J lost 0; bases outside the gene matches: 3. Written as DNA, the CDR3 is TGTGCCATCAGACTGGGACTAGCGGGGGCGAACACCGGGGAGCTGTTTTTT. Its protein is CAIRLGLAGANTGELFF.

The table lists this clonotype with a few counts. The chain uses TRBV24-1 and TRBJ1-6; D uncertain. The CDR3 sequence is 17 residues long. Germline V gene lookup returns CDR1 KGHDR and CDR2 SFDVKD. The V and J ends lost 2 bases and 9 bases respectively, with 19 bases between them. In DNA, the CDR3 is TGTGCCACCAGTGATTCTGACCGGGCCCTTAACTCTTCACCCCTCCACTTT. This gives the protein CATSDSDRALNSSPLHF.

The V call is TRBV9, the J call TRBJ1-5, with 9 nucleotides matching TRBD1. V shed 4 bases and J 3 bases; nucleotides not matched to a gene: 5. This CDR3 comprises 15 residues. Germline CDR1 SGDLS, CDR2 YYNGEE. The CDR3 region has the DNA TGTGCCAGCAGCCCCGGGACAGGGTTCAATCAGCCCCAGCATTTT. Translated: CASSPGTGFNQPQHF.

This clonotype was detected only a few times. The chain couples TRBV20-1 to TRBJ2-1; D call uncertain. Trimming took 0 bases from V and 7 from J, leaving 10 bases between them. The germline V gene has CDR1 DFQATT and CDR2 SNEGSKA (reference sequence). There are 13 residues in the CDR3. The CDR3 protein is CSARETLWNEQFF. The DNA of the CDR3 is TGCAGTGCTAGAGAAACCTTATGGAATGAGCAGTTCTTC.

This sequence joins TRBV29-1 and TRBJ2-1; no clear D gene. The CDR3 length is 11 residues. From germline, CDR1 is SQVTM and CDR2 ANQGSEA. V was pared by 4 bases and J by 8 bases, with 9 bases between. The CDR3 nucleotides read TGCAGCGTTGCCTCCGGCGATGAGCAGTTCTTC. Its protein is CSVASGDEQFF.

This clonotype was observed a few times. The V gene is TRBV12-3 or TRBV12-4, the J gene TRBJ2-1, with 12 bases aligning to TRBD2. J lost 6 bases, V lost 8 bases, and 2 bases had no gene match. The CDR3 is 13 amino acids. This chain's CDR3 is CASRLAGANEQFF. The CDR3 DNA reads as TGTGCCAGCCGACTAGCGGGAGCCAATGAGCAGTTCTTC.

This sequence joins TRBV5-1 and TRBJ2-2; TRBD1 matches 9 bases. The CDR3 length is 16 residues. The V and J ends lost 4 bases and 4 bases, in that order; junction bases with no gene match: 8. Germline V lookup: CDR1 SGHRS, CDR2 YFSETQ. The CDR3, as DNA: TGCGCCAGCAGCCTGGGACAGGGTTTCGGCACCGGGGAGCTGTTTTTT. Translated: CASSLGQGFGTGELFF.

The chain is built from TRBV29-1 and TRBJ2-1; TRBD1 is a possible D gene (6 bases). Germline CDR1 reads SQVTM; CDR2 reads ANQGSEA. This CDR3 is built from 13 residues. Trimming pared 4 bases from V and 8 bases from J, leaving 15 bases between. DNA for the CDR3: TGCAGCGTTGCCGGACAGTACCTTCATGAGCAGTTCTTC. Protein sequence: CSVAGQYLHEQFF.

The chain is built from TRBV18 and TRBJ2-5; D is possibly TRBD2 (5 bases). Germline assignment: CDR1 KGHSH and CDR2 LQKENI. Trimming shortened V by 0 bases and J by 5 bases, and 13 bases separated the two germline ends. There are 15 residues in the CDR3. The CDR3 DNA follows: TGTGCCAGCTCACCACCTGGGAGTAGGAAGGAGACCCAGTACTTC. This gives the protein CASSPPGSRKETQYF.

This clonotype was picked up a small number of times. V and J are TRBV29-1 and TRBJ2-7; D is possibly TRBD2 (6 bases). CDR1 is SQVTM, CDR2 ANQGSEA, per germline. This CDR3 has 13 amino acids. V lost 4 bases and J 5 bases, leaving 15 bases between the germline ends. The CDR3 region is CSVASGRGDEQYF. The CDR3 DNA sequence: TGCAGCGTTGCCTCAGGGCGGGGAGACGAGCAGTACTTC.

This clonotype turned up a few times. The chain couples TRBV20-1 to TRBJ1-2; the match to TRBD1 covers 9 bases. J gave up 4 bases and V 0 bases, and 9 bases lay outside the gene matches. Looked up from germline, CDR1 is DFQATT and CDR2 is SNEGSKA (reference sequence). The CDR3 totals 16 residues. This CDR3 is CSARDRRTGETYGYTF. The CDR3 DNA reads TGCAGTGCTAGAGATCGAAGGACAGGGGAAACCTATGGCTACACCTTC.

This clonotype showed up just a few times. The CDR3 here is CASSPRSEQPQHF. For the CDR3, the DNA is TGTGCCAGCTCACCACGTTCAGAACAGCCCCAGCATTTT. The rearrangement links TRBV18 to TRBJ1-5; D is ambiguous. Germline-derived CDR1 and CDR2 are KGHSH and LQKENI. V lost 1 base and J lost 7, with 8 bases in between. This CDR3 contains 13 residues.

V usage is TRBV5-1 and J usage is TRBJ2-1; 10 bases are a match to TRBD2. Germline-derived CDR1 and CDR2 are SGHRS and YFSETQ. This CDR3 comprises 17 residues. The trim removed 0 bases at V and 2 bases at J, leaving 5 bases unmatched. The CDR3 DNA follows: TGCGCCAGCAGCTTGGTCCGCCTAGCGGGGGCCTACAATGAGCAGTTCTTC. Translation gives CASSLVRLAGAYNEQFF.

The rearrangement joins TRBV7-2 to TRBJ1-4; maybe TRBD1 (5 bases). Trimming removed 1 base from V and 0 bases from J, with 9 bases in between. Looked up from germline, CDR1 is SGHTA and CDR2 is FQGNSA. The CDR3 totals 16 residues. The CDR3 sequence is CASSLVRGSTNEKLFF. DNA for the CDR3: TGTGCCAGCAGCTTAGTTCGGGGGTCAACTAATGAAAAACTGTTTTTT.

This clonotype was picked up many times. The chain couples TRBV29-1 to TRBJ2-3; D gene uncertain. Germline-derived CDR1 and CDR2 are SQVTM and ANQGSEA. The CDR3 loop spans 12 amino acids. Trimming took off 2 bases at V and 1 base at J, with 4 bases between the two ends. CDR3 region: CSVEPGTDTQYF. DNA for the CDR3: TGCAGCGTTGAACCCGGCACAGATACGCAGTATTTT.

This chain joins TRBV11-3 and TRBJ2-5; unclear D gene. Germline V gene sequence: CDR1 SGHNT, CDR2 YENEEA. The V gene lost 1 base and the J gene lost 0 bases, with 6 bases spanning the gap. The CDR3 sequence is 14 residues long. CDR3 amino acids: CASSLAVNQETQYF. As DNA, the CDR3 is TGTGCCAGCAGCTTAGCAGTAAACCAAGAGACCCAGTACTTC.

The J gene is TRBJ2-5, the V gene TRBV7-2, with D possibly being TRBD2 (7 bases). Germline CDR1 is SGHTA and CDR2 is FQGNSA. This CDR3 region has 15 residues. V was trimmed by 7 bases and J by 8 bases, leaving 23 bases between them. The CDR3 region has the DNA TGTGCCAGCACCCAATATCTTTTTGCGGGGGCAACCCAGTACTTC. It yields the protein CASTQYLFAGATQYF.

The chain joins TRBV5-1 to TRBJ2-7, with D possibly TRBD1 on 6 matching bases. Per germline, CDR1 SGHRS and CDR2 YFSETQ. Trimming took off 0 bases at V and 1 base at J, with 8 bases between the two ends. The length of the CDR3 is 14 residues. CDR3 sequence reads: CASSLDRDSYEQYF. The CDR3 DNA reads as TGCGCCAGCAGCTTGGACAGGGATTCCTACGAGCAGTACTTC.

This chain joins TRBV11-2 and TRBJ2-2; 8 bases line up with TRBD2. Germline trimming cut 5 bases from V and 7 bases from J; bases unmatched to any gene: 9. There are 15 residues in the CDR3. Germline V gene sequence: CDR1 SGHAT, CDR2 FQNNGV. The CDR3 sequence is CASSADPGGYGELFF. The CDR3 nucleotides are TGTGCCAGCAGCGCTGATCCGGGGGGGTACGGGGAGCTGTTTTTT.

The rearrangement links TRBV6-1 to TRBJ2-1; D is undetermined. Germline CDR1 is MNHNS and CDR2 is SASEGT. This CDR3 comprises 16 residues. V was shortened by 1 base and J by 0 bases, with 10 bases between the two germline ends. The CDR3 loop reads CASSEVGWGSYNEQFF. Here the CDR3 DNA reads TGTGCCAGCAGTGAAGTCGGGTGGGGCTCCTACAATGAGCAGTTCTTC.

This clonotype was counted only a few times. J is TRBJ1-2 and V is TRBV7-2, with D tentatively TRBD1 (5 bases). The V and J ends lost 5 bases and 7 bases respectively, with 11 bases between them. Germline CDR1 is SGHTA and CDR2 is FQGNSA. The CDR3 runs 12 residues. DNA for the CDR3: TGTGCCAGCAGCGCTAGGGGAGGTGGCTACACCTTC. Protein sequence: CASSARGGGYTF.

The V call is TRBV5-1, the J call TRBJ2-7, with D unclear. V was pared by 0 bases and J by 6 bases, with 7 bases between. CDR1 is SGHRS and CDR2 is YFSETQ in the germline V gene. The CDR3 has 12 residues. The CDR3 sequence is CASSLVHSEQYF. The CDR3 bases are TGCGCCAGCAGCTTGGTCCACTCCGAGCAGTACTTC.